Listed here is a single T cell receptor (beta chain). Its matching antigen is unknown. This sample is drawn from a study of T cell responses to AZD1222 COVID-19 vaccine. Study overall: Timing groups of about 4 and about 12 weeks for second doses were pooled.

Only in-frame clones appear in the TCRdb table, and some are missing; sequencing was by immunoSEQ multiplex PCR. The repertoire consists of 110,000 to 150,000 clones, with more than 90% occurring once and the leading ten covering 3.1%. V lost 5 bases, J lost 2 bases, and 18 bases lay in between. The CDR3 spans 16 residues. CDR1 SNHLY and CDR2 FYNNEI come from the germline V gene. The study's findings and limits: The donor cohort was predominantly white British with a female majority, and clonal diversity may have been underestimated. Baseline serology detected seropositivity in only 6 or 7 AZD1222 recipients. Repertoire sampling was restricted to post-peak T cell response timepoints.

V usage is TRBV2 and J usage is TRBJ1-1; perhaps TRBD1 as D (5 bases). The sequence came from an adult in good health. The sequencing here drew on peripheral blood, taken on day 0 of AZD1222 vaccination. The CDR3 reads CASSRGPGSINTEAFF. Written as DNA, the CDR3 is TGTGCCAGCAGTAGGGGTCCGGGGTCTATAAACACTGAAGCTTTCTTT.